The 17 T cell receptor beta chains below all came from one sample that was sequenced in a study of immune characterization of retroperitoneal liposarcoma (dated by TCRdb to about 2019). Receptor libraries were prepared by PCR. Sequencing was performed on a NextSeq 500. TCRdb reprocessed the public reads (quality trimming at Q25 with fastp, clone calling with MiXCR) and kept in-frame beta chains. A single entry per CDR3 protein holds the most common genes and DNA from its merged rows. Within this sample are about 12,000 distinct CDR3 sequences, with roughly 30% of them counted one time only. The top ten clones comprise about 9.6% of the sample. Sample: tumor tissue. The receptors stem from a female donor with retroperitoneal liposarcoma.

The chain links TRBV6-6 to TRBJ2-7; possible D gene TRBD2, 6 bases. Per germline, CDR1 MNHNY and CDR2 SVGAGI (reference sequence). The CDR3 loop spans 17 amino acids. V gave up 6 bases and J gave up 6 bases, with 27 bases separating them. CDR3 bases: TGTGCCAGCAGCCCCCGGGAGCGGCGAGGGAACCCTCCCGAGCAGTACTTC. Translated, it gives CASSPRERRGNPPEQYF.

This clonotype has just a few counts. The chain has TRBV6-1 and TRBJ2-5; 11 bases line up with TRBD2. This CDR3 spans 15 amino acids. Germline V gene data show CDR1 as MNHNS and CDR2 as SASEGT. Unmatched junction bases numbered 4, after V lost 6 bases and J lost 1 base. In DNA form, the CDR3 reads TGTGCCAGCAGCCGGGGACTAGCGGTCCAAGAGACCCAGTACTTC. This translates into CASSRGLAVQETQYF.

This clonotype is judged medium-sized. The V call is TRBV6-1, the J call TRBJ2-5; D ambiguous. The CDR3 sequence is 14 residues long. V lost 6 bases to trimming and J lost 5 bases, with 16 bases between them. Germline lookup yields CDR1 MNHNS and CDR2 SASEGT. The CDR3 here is CASSSDFRGETQYF. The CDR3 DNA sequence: TGTGCCAGCAGCTCAGATTTCCGTGGCGAGACCCAGTACTTC.

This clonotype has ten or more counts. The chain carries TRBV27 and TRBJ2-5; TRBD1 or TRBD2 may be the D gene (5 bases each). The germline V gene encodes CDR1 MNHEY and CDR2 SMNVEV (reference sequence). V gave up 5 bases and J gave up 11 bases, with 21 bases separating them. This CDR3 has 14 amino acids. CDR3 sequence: CASSAGTTNNEQYF. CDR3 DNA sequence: TGTGCCAGCAGTGCCGGGACCACTAACAATGAGCAGTACTTC.

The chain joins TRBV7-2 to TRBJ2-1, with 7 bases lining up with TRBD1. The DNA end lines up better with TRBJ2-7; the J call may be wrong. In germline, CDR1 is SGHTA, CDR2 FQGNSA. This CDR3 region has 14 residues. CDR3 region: CASSFTVSGGEQYF. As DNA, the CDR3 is TGTGCCAGCAGCTTTACCGTATCAGGGGGCGAGCAGTACTTC.

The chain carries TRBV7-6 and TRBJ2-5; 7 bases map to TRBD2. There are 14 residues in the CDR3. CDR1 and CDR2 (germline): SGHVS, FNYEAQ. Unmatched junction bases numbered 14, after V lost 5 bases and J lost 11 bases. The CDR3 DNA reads TGTGCCAGCAGCCCCCGGATGCGGGGAGGGGTGCAGTACTTC. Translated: CASSPRMRGGVQYF.

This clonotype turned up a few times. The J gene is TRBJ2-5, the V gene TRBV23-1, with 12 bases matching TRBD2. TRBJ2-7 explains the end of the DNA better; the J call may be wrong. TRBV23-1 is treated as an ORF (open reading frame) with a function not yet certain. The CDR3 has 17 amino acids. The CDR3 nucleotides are TGCGCCAGCAGTCAATCAACTAGCGGGGGGAAGTCCTACGAGCAGTACTTC. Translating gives CASSQSTSGGKSYEQYF.

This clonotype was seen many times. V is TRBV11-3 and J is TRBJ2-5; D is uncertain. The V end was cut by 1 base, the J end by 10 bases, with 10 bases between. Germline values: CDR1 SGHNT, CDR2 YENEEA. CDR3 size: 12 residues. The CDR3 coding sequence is TGTGCCAGCAGCTTAGGAAATGGCTTCCAGTACTTC. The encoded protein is CASSLGNGFQYF.

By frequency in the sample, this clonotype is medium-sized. The CDR3 sequence is CASSFRQGANYEQYF. In DNA form, the CDR3 reads TGTGCCAGCAGCTTCCGACAGGGGGCGAACTACGAGCAGTACTTC. This chain connects TRBV7-8 to TRBJ2-7; 10 nucleotides align to TRBD1. J gave up 3 bases and V 3 bases, and 5 bases lay outside the gene matches. From germline, CDR1 is SGHVS and CDR2 FQNEAQ. The CDR3 runs to 15 residues.

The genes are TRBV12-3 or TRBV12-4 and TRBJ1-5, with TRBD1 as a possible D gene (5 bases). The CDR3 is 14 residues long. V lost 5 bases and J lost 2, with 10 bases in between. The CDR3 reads CASSRTGGNQPQHF. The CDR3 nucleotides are TGTGCCAGCAGTCGCACAGGAGGCAATCAGCCCCAGCATTTT.

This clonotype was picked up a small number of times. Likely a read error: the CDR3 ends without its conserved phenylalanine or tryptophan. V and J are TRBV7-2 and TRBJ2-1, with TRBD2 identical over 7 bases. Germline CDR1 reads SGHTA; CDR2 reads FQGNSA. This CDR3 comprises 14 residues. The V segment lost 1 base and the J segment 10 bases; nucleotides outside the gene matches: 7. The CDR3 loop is CASSLDPSGYEQFP. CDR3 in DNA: TGTGCCAGCAGCTTAGATCCTAGCGGCTACGAGCAGTTCCCC.

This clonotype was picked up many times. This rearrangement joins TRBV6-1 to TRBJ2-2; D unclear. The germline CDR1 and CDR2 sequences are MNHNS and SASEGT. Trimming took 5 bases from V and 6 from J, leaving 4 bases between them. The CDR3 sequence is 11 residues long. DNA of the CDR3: TGTGCCAGCAGTTATGCCGGGGAGCTGTTTTTT. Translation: CASSYAGELFF.

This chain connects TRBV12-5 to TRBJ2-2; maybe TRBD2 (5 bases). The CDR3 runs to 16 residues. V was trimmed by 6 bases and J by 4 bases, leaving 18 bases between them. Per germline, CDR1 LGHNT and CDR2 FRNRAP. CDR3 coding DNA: TGTGCTAGTGGGGTATCGGGCAGCGGACGCACCGGGGAGCTGTTTTTT. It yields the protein CASGVSGSGRTGELFF.

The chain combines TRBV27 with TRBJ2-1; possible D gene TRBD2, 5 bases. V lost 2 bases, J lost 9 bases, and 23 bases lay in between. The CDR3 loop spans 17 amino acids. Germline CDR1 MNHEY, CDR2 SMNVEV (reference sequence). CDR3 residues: CASSLRFPGIRDGEQFF. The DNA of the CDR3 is TGTGCCAGCAGTTTAAGGTTTCCCGGGATCCGGGATGGTGAGCAGTTCTTC.

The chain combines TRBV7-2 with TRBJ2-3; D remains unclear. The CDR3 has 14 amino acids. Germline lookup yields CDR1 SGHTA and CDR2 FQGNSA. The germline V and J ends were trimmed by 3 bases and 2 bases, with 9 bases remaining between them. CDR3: CASSFEAATDTQYF. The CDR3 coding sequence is TGTGCCAGCAGCTTCGAGGCGGCCACAGATACGCAGTATTTT.

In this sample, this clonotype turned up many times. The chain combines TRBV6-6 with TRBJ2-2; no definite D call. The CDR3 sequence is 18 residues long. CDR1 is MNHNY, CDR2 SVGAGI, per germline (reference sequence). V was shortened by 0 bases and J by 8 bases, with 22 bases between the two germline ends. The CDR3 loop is CASSYSNPGGWGEGELFF. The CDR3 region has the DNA TGTGCCAGCAGTTACTCGAACCCCGGCGGATGGGGTGAGGGGGAGCTGTTTTTT.

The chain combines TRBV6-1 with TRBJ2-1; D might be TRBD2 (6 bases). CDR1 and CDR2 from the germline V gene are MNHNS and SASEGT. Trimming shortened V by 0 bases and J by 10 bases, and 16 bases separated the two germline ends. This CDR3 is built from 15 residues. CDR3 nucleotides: TGTGCCAGCAGTGAAGCTGCGCGGGATAACCACGAGCAGTTCTTC. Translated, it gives CASSEAARDNHEQFF.